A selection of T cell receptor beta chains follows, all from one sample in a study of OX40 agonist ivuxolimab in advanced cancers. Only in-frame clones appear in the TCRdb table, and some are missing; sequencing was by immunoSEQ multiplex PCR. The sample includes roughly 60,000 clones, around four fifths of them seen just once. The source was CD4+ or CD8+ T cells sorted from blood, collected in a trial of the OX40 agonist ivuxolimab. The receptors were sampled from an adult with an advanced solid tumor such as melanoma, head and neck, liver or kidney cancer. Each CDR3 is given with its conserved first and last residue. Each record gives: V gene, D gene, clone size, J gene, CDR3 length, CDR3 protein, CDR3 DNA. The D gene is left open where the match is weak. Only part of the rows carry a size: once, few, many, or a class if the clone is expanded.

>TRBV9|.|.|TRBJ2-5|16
CASSVSSPAYQETQYF
TGTGCCAGCAGCGTAAGTTCCCCAGCGTACCAAGAGACCCAGTACTTC
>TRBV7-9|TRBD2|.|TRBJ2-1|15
CASRPSGTPYNEQFF
TGTGCCAGCAGACCTAGCGGGACCCCCTACAATGAGCAGTTCTTC
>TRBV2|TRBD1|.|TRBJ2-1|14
CASSEGTGGPEQFF
TGTGCCAGCAGTGAGGGGACAGGGGGCCCTGAGCAGTTCTTC
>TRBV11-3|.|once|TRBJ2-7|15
CASTPSDQGKHEQYF
TGTGCCAGCACCCCCTCGGACCAGGGGAAACACGAGCAGTACTTC
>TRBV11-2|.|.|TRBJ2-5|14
CASSLGVDGETQYF
TGTGCCAGCAGCTTAGGCGTAGACGGGGAGACCCAGTACTTC
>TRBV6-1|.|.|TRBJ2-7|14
CASSEAGKADEQYF
TGTGCCAGCAGTGAGGCGGGAAAGGCGGACGAGCAGTACTTC
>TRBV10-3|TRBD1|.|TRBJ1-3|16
CAISEPDRGSGNTIYF
TGTGCTATCAGTGAGCCTGACAGGGGGTCTGGAAACACCATATATTTT
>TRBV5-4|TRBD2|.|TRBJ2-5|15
CASTLSGEGTETQYF
TGTGCCAGCACCCTTAGCGGGGAGGGCACAGAGACCCAGTACTTC
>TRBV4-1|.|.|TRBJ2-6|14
CASKLRSGANVLTF
TGCGCCAGCAAACTCCGCTCTGGGGCCAACGTCCTGACTTTC
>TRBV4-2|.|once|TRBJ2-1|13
CASSQGLSREQFF
TGTGCCAGCAGCCAAGGGCTTAGCAGAGAGCAGTTCTTC
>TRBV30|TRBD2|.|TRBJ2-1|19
CAWSGWGGIAGGSYNEQFF
TGTGCCTGGAGTGGATGGGGGGGAATAGCGGGAGGTTCCTACAATGAGCAGTTCTTC
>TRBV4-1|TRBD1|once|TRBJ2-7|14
CASSQVTGSDEQYF
TGCGCCAGCAGCCAAGTGACAGGGTCGGACGAGCAGTACTTC
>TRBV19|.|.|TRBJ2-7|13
CASSTIPSYEQYF
TGTGCCAGTAGTACGATTCCCAGCTACGAGCAGTACTTC
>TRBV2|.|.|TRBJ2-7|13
CASRRDGSYEQYF
TGTGCCAGCAGGAGGGACGGAAGTTACGAGCAGTACTTC
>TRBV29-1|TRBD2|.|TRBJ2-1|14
CSVAVAGGPYEQFF
TGCAGCGTTGCGGTTGCGGGAGGGCCCTATGAGCAGTTCTTC
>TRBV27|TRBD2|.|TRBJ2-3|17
CASLRLAALGNTDTQYF
TGTGCCAGCCTCAGACTAGCGGCCCTTGGGAACACAGATACGCAGTATTTT
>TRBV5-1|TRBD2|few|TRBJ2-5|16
CASSLGVSGRHETQYF
TGCGCCAGCAGCTTGGGGGTGAGCGGGAGGCACGAGACCCAGTACTTC
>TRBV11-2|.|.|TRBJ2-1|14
CASTQVSPYNEQFF
TGTGCCAGCACTCAGGTCTCGCCGTACAATGAGCAGTTCTTC
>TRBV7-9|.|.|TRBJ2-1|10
CASSRNEQFF
TGTGCCAGCTCCCGAAATGAGCAGTTCTTC
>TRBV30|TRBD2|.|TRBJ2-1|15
CAWTISGSSYNEQFF
TGTGCCTGGACTATTAGCGGGAGCTCCTACAATGAGCAGTTCTTC
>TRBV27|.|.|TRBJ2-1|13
CASSLFGYNEQFF
TGTGCCAGCAGTTTGTTCGGGTACAATGAGCAGTTCTTC
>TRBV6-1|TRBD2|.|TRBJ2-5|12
CASRRAGGTQYF
TGTGCCAGCAGACGCGCGGGGGGGACCCAGTACTTC
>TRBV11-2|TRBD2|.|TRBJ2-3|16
CATKRGGGPDTDTQYF
TGTGCCACCAAACGGGGGGGCGGCCCTGACACAGATACGCAGTATTTT
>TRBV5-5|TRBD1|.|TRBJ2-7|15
CASSLGGQGSYEQYF
TGTGCCAGCAGCTTGGGGGGACAGGGTTCCTACGAGCAGTACTTC
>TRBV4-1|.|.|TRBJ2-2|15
CASSHPSRDTGELFF
TGCGCCAGCAGCCATCCGAGCAGGGACACCGGGGAGCTGTTTTTT
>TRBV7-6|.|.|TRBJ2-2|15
CASSLARMRSGELFF
TGTGCCAGCAGCTTAGCGCGGATGAGATCCGGGGAGCTGTTTTTT
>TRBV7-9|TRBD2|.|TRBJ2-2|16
CASSLGGGANTGELFF
TGTGCCAGCAGCTTAGGCGGGGGGGCGAACACCGGGGAGCTGTTTTTT
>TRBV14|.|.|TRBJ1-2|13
CASSQGQGHGYTF
TGTGCCAGCAGCCAAGGCCAGGGCCATGGCTACACCTTC
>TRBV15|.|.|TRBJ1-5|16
CATSRDGAGVNQPQHF
TGTGCCACCAGCAGAGATGGCGCAGGGGTCAATCAGCCCCAGCATTTT
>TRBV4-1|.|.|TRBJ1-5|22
CASSQGPSVQLLLRVGLQPQHF
TGCGCCAGCAGCCAAGGACCCTCGGTACAGCTGTTACTCCGGGTGGGATTACAGCCCCAGCATTTT
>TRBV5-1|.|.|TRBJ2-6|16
CASSLRVFSGANVLTF
TGCGCCAGCAGCCTCAGGGTGTTCTCTGGGGCCAACGTCCTGACTTTC
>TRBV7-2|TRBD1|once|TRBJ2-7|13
CASSLLTGGRLDF
TGTGCCAGCAGCTTATTGACAGGGGGCAGGCTTGACTTC
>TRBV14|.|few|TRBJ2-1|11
CASSHYNEQFF
TGTGCCAGCAGCCACTACAATGAGCAGTTCTTC
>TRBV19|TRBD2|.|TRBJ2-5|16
CASSTGLGSRQETQYF
TGTGCCAGTAGTACGGGACTAGGCTCCAGACAAGAGACCCAGTACTTC
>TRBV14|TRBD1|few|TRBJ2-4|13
CASSQERDRDQNF
TGTGCCAGCAGCCAAGAGAGGGACAGAGATCAGAACTTC
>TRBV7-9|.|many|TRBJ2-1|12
CASSLRSNEQFF
TGTGCCAGCAGCCTCCGGTCAAATGAGCAGTTCTTC
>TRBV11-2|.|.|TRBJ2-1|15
CASSLVGVKGNEQFF
TGTGCCAGCAGCTTAGTCGGGGTAAAAGGCAATGAGCAGTTCTTC
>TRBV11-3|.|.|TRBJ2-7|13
CASSASREGEQYF
TGTGCCAGCAGCGCGTCCAGGGAAGGCGAGCAGTACTTC
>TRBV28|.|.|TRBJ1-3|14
CASSFGSSGNTIYF
TGTGCCAGCAGTTTCGGGAGCTCTGGAAACACCATATATTTT
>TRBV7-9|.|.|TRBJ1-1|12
CASSLRPSEAFF
TGTGCCAGCAGCCTTCGGCCCTCTGAAGCTTTCTTT
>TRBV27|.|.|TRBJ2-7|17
CASSLTAARWYGYEQYF
TGTGCCAGCAGTTTAACGGCTGCGAGGTGGTATGGATACGAGCAGTACTTC
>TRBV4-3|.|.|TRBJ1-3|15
CASSQDSSSGNTIYF
TGCGCCAGCAGCCAAGATTCGTCCTCTGGAAACACCATATATTTT
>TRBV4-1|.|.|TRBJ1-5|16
CASSQDRQESNQPQHF
TGCGCCAGCAGCCAAGATAGGCAGGAGAGCAATCAGCCCCAGCATTTT
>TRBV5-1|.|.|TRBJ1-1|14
CASSLSQANTEAFF
TGCGCCAGCAGCTTAAGCCAGGCGAACACTGAAGCTTTCTTT
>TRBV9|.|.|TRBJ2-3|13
CASSPGPGDTQYF
TGTGCCAGCAGCCCTGGCCCGGGGGATACGCAGTATTTT
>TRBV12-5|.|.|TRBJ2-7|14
CASGRGTSIYEQYF
TGTGCTAGTGGCCGAGGGACATCGATCTACGAGCAGTACTTC
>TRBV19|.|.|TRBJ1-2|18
CASTPDGPHTIINYGYTF
TGTGCCAGTACTCCCGACGGACCTCACACGATTATTAACTATGGCTACACCTTC
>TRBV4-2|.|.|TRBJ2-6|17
CASSQEGGVSGANVLTF
TGTGCCAGCAGCCAAGAGGGAGGAGTCTCTGGGGCCAACGTCCTGACTTTC
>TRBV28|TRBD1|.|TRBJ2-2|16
CASSSYDRGLAGELFF
TGTGCCAGCAGTTCCTACGACAGGGGGCTTGCCGGGGAGCTGTTTTTT
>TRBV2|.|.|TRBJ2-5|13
CASMMGPQETQYF
TGTGCCAGCATGATGGGACCGCAAGAGACCCAGTACTTC
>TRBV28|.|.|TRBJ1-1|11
CASRVRDEAFF
TGTGCCAGCAGGGTCAGGGATGAAGCTTTCTTT
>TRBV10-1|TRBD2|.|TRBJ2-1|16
CASSDPGTRGNNEQFF
TGCGCCAGCAGTGATCCGGGGACTAGAGGGAACAATGAGCAGTTCTTC
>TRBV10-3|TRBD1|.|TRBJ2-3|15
CAISDLDRVTDTQYF
TGTGCCATCAGTGACCTTGACAGGGTCACAGATACGCAGTATTTT
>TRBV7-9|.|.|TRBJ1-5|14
CASSFPESNQPQHF
TGTGCCAGCAGCTTCCCAGAGAGCAATCAGCCCCAGCATTTT
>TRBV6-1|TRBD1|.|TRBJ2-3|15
CASILDRGKTDTQYF
TGTGCCAGCATCCTGGACAGGGGCAAGACAGATACGCAGTATTTT
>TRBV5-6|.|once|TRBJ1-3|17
CASSLGLSPSSGNTIYF
TGTGCCAGCAGCTTGGGTCTTTCGCCGAGCTCTGGAAACACCATATATTTT
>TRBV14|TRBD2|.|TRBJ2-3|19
CASSQGVFRASGSTDTQYF
TGTGCCAGCAGCCAAGGGGTTTTCCGGGCTAGCGGGAGCACAGATACGCAGTATTTT